This T cell receptor (beta chain) was recorded in a study of blood T cell repertoires in COVID-19. This CDR3 spans 13 amino acids. V was pared by 5 bases and J by 8 bases, with 17 bases between. Per the germline V gene, CDR1 is SQVTM and CDR2 is ANQGSEA. The study recruited people aged 18 to 89 years across roughly 25 US areas. Grouping used clinical history reported by participants in a survey and questionnaire. Libraries were prepared by immunoSEQ multiplex PCR; TCRdb keeps only in-frame clonotypes and omits some of them. The sample has 250,000 or so clones; roughly 85% are singletons. What was sequenced was PBMCs or T cells enriched from blood (not recorded which). The receptor's source is a woman in her 50s who had been exposed to COVID-19. J is TRBJ2-3 and V is TRBV29-1, with D perhaps matching TRBD2 (7 bases). The CDR3 loop is CSVQTREGGTQYF. As DNA, the CDR3 is TGCAGCGTTCAAACAAGGGAGGGGGGTACGCAGTATTTT.